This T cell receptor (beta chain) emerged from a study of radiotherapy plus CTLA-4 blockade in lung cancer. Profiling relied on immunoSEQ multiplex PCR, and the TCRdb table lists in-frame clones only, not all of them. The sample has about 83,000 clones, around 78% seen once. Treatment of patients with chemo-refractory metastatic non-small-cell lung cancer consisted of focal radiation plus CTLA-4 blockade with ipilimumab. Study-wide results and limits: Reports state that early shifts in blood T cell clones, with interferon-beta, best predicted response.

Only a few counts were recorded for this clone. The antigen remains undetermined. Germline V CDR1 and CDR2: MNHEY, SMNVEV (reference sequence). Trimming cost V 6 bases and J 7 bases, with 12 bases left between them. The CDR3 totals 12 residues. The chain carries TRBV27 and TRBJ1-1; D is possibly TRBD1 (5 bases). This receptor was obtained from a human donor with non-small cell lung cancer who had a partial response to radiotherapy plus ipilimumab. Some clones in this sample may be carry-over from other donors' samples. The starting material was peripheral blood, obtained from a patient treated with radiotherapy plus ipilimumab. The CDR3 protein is CASSTGSLEAFF. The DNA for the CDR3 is TGTGCCAGCAGCACAGGCTCCCTTGAAGCTTTCTTT.